This TCR beta chain was observed in a study of T cells in Graves' hyperthyroidism and ophthalmopathy. Study observations and caveats: The model made its ophthalmopathy prediction, and onset followed a median roughly 6.5 months later. Most thyroid clonotypes expanded above 0.001 were also detected in blood.

As concerns this clonotype: As yet, its antigen is unknown.

The germline V gene encodes CDR1 MDHEN and CDR2 SYDVKM. This CDR3 is built from 16 residues. V was pared by 2 bases and J by 7 bases, with 6 bases of the junction left unmatched. Amplified TCR beta CDR3 regions derived from RNA transcripts. The HTBI primer set served for first-round RT-PCR of the TCR CDR3. MiXCR, applied by TCRdb to the multiplex PCR reads, yields one record per CDR3 protein. The profile shows under 350,000 distinct CDR3 sequences, 15% to 20% of them singletons. Sequenced sample: blood. This chain connects TRBV28 to TRBJ2-3; 13 nucleotides align to TRBD2. This TCR was sampled from a woman between 50 and 59 years old with Graves' hyperthyroidism. DNA for the CDR3: TGTGCCAGCAGTTTAAGGACTAGCGGGAGTGGGAATACGCAGTATTTT. Its translation: CASSLRTSGSGNTQYF.